Presented here are 20 T cell receptor beta chains from one specimen sequenced in a study of cytomegalovirus exposure and HLA in healthy donors. The study ran its PCR with 60 Vbeta and 13 Jbeta primers. Here immunoSEQ multiplex PCR was the method, and the copy in TCRdb shows in-frame clones only, minus some. This table has roughly 150,000 clones, roughly 10% appearing once. The sequenced material came from PBMCs. Receptor source: a man aged 45 to 65 in good health and CMV-seronegative.

The rearrangement uses TRBV5-1 and TRBJ1-4; unclear D gene. The CDR3 covers 15 residues. V dropped 0 bases and J dropped 4 bases, with 10 bases sitting between them. The germline V gene encodes CDR1 SGHRS and CDR2 YFSETQ. CDR3: CASSLVTADNEKLFF. The CDR3 DNA follows: TGCGCCAGCAGCTTGGTTACAGCGGATAATGAAAAACTGTTTTTT.

This clone has more than one count but fewer than ten. V gene TRBV7-2 combines with J gene TRBJ2-2, with 11 bases aligning to TRBD2. This CDR3 comprises 18 residues. Trimming cost V 0 bases and J 0 bases; bases outside gene matches: 3. Germline V CDR1 and CDR2: SGHTA, FQGNSA. The CDR3 reads CASSLALAGGPNTGELFF. The CDR3 DNA reads TGTGCCAGCAGCTTAGCCCTAGCGGGGGGCCCGAACACCGGGGAGCTGTTTTTT.

The J gene is TRBJ1-2, the V gene TRBV5-1, with D possibly matching TRBD1 (5 bases). With 4 bases removed from V and 0 bases from J, the gap between germline ends came to 16 bases. The CDR3 loop spans 16 amino acids. Germline CDR1 and CDR2: SGHRS and YFSETQ. The CDR3 DNA sequence: TGCGCCAGCAGCCCACGGATGCAGGGTACTAACTATGGCTACACCTTC. Translating it yields CASSPRMQGTNYGYTF.

This clone was seen at least ten times. This chain links TRBV4-1 with TRBJ1-4; the D is unclear. Germline loops: CDR1 MGHRA, CDR2 YSYEKL. V was pared by 2 bases and J by 11 bases, with 12 bases between. The CDR3 length is 13 residues. The CDR3 DNA sequence: TGCGCCAGCAGCCAACCACTAGAAAGGAAACTGTTTTTT. Translated, it gives CASSQPLERKLFF.

This chain uses TRBV5-1 with TRBJ2-3; a possible D gene is TRBD1 (6 bases). Between the trimmed V and J ends, which lost 4 bases and 0 bases, there was a span of 18 bases. The CDR3 runs 17 residues. Germline V gene data show CDR1 as SGHRS and CDR2 as YFSETQ. CDR3 amino acids: CASSAPGHQPSTDTQYF. CDR3 sequence (DNA): TGCGCCAGCAGCGCACCGGGACATCAACCGAGCACAGATACGCAGTATTTT.

The table lists this clone with a few counts. This chain uses TRBV10-3 with TRBJ2-1, with 9 positions matching TRBD2. V was pared by 0 bases and J by 5 bases, with 5 bases of the junction left unmatched. Germline assignment: CDR1 ENHRY and CDR2 SYGVKD. This CDR3 has 16 residues. The CDR3 loop is CAISESASGDNNEQFF. The DNA of the CDR3 is TGTGCCATCAGTGAGTCGGCTAGCGGGGACAACAATGAGCAGTTCTTC.

This clone was seen more than once but under ten times. The rearrangement links TRBV28 to TRBJ1-5, with D uncertain. The germline CDR1 and CDR2 sequences are MDHEN and SYDVKM. Trimming cost V 1 base and J 7 bases, with 17 bases left between them. This CDR3 has 16 residues. CDR3 loop: CASSLYYPGLGQPQHF. CDR3 nucleotide sequence: TGTGCCAGCAGTTTATACTACCCGGGTTTAGGACAGCCCCAGCATTTT.

This clone was counted a few times. The chain carries TRBV11-1 and TRBJ1-1, with 11 bases lining up with TRBD1. The germline gives CDR1 SGHAT, CDR2 FQDESV (reference sequence). The J segment lost 5 bases and the V segment lost 5 bases, leaving 7 bases of the junction unmatched. The CDR3 runs to 15 residues. In nucleotides, the CDR3 is TGTGCCAGCAGCCCCGGGACAGGGGGATGGACTGAAGCTTTCTTT. This translates into CASSPGTGGWTEAFF.

This chain connects TRBV2 to TRBJ1-1, with D possibly TRBD1 on 5 matching bases. Germline CDR1 reads SNHLY; CDR2 reads FYNNEI. This CDR3 is built from 12 residues. V lost 5 bases, J lost 4 bases, and 8 bases lay in between. CDR3: CASSIRGTEAFF. CDR3 DNA sequence: TGTGCCAGCAGTATTAGGGGCACTGAAGCTTTCTTT.

The chain is built from TRBV7-9 and TRBJ2-7; no clear D. CDR3 length equals 13 residues. Trimming removed 2 bases at V and 2 bases at J, with 7 bases between. Germline V gene sequence: CDR1 SEHNR, CDR2 FQNEAQ (reference sequence). The CDR3 loop reads CASSLLGPYEQYF. The DNA of the CDR3 is TGTGCCAGCAGCTTACTAGGCCCCTACGAGCAGTACTTC.

The chain carries TRBV27 and TRBJ1-1; D may be TRBD1 (5 bases). CDR1 and CDR2 (germline): MNHEY, SMNVEV (reference sequence). V lost 0 bases and J lost 4, with 9 bases in between. The CDR3 spans 14 residues. This chain's CDR3 is CASSLSTGGTEAFF. DNA for the CDR3: TGTGCCAGCAGTTTATCAACCGGGGGCACTGAAGCTTTCTTT.

The V call is TRBV20-1, the J call TRBJ1-2; TRBD1 might be the D (6 bases). The V end was cut by 4 bases, the J end by 3 bases, with 6 bases between. CDR1 is DFQATT, CDR2 SNEGSKA, per germline (reference sequence). The CDR3 length is 11 residues. CDR3 DNA sequence: TGCAGTGCTACAGGGGACTATGGCTACACCTTC. Protein sequence: CSATGDYGYTF.

CDR3 DNA: TGTGCCAGCAGCGCCAGGGGTGGCGGAAACACCATATATTTT. Protein sequence: CASSARGGGNTIYF. The chain joins TRBV9 to TRBJ1-3; D perhaps matches TRBD1 (6 bases). The CDR3 totals 14 residues. The germline CDR1 and CDR2 sequences are SGDLS and YYNGEE. With 3 bases removed from V and 4 bases from J, the gap between germline ends came to 11 bases.

The chain is built from TRBV2 and TRBJ2-3, with a tentative D call TRBD2 (6 bases). Germline CDR1 and CDR2: SNHLY and FYNNEI. This CDR3 comprises 13 residues. Deletions cut 7 bases from V and 2 bases from J, with 10 bases between. CDR3 sequence: CASKGLTTDTQYF. The CDR3, as DNA: TGTGCCAGCAAGGGACTCACCACAGATACGCAGTATTTT.

This clone was detected only a few times. Germline is not matched at one junction end, which may reflect a read error. The chain uses TRBV19 and TRBJ2-2; 8 nucleotides align to TRBD2. Germline CDR1 is LNHDA and CDR2 is SQIVND (reference sequence). CDR3 length: 15 residues. The DNA for the CDR3 is TGTGCGAGTATAGACGGGGGGGCGAACACCGGGGAGCTGTTTTTT. This codes for CASIDGGANTGELFF.

The V call is TRBV9, the J call TRBJ1-2, with D possibly TRBD1 on 5 matching bases. The germline V and J ends were trimmed by 3 bases and 6 bases, with 15 bases remaining between them. The CDR3 runs 14 residues. CDR1 is SGDLS and CDR2 is YYNGEE in the germline V gene. Written as DNA, the CDR3 is TGTGCCAGCAGCGCCCCCCACGGGGGAGATGGCTACACCTTC. Protein product: CASSAPHGGDGYTF.

The sample holds a few counts of this clone. This chain links TRBV15 with TRBJ1-3; unclear D gene. The CDR3 contains 13 residues. V was cut by 8 bases and J by 3 bases, with 11 bases left in between. From germline, CDR1 is LNHNV and CDR2 YYDKDF (reference sequence). For the CDR3, the DNA is TGTGCCACCGCCGGGGAAGGTGGAAACACCATATATTTT. It encodes CATAGEGGNTIYF.

The V and J genes are TRBV27 and TRBJ1-1; D is possibly TRBD1 (6 bases). Germline CDR1 and CDR2: MNHEY and SMNVEV (reference sequence). The CDR3 runs 14 residues. Trimming shortened V by 2 bases and J by 5 bases, and 12 bases separated the two germline ends. DNA for the CDR3: TGTGCCAGCAGTTTACGGGGGGGCGGAACTGAAGCTTTCTTT. This sequence encodes CASSLRGGGTEAFF.

This chain uses TRBV5-1 with TRBJ1-1, with TRBD1 as a possible D gene (6 bases). The V and J ends lost 0 bases and 11 bases respectively, with 14 bases between them. CDR3 length equals 13 residues. Germline-derived CDR1 and CDR2 are SGHRS and YFSETQ. DNA for the CDR3: TGCGCCAGCAGCTTGGCCCCAGGGGCTGGGGCTTTCTTT. It specifies CASSLAPGAGAFF.

This clone was recorded a few times. The gene calls are TRBV6-5 and TRBJ2-2, with 11 bases aligning to TRBD2. The CDR3 spans 14 residues. V trimming: 6 bases; J trimming: 3 bases; junction bases outside the gene matches: 0. Per the germline V gene, CDR1 is MNHEY and CDR2 is SVGAGI. CDR3 sequence reads: CASRGLADTGELFF. For the CDR3, the DNA is TGTGCCAGCAGGGGACTAGCGGACACCGGGGAGCTGTTTTTT.